This TCR beta chain was recovered during a study of vaccination and CD4 T cells after COVID-19 (dated 2022 in TCRdb). A note on the overall study: In the convalescent cohort there were six males and four females, among whom were two Hispanic individuals, seven Caucasians, two Asians and one multiracial person. As controls, cultures received a CEFX viral epitope pool (the positive control), an HIV-1 Nef peptide pool (the negative control), or no peptide at all. In around ten COVID-19 convalescent patients and 4 infection-naive healthy vaccine recipients, the spike-specific CD4+ TCR repertoire before mRNA vaccination was compared with the repertoire after mRNA vaccination. Memory CD4+ T cell crossreactivity between SARS-CoV-2 and common cold coronavirus spike proteins was assessed at the TCR clonotype level in an earlier paper using these donors. Each participant got two doses of either the Pfizer-BioNTech BNT162b2 vaccine (n=8) or the Moderna mRNA-1273 vaccine (n=2). The cultures were stimulated with overlapping spike peptide pools from SARS-CoV-2 and from the common cold coronaviruses HCoV-NL63, HCoV-OC43 and HCoV-229E. The time from the second vaccine dose to post-vaccine blood sampling had a median of around 72 days and ranged from about 13 to 250 days. Post-COVID blood samples from convalescent patients were collected a median of roughly 100 days after diagnosis, with a range of about 30 to 170 days. Study-wide conclusions, independent of this receptor: The median number of SARS-CoV-2-reactive clonotypes rose from about 19 after infection to 30 to 45 after vaccination, but the change was not significant. Nearly all vaccine-specific clones in convalescent patients (304 of 307) were mono-reactive for SARS-CoV-2 spike rather than cross-reactive with common cold coronaviruses. In convalescent patients, a median around 90% of post-vaccine SARS-CoV-2-reactive clones were detected only after vaccination, and vaccine-specific priming was suggested by this finding. Relatively few convalescent patients were included in the study, and early timepoints after natural infection were not analyzed.

What this sample's treatment or condition label stands for: roughly ten-day PBMC culture with coronavirus spike peptide pools or control peptides (ViraFEST assay). CD4+ T cells from unexposed donors were collected before the COVID-19 pandemic (2011-2018). The ViraFEST assay, used in the study, expanded antigen-specific T cells with peptide pools and then identified the expanded clonotypes through TCR sequencing. Each well held millions of PBMCs cultured with approximately 10 ug/ml peptide pools in IMDM containing approximately 5% human AB serum and roughly 10 IU/ml IL-2. Half of the culture medium was replaced with fresh IL-2-containing medium on days 3 and 7. Once the cells had been in culture for less than 12 days, the EasySep CD4+ T cell isolation kit was used to isolate CD4+ T cells by negative selection. As cell numbers permitted, CD4+ T cells from unexposed donors were tested for reactivity to SARS-CoV-2 S and N and to four common cold coronavirus spike pools. PBMCs were separated from whole blood using Ficoll-Paque Plus gradient centrifugation and then either used fresh or cryopreserved at -140C. In general, triplicate wells were set up for every culture condition. Leukapheresis product for the unexposed donors was bought commercially.

The library was obtained by PCR. DNA from cultured CD4+ T cells was subjected to TCR sequencing with the Oncomine TCR Beta short-read assay at the Johns Hopkins FTIC core. The QIAamp micro DNA kit was used to extract genomic DNA from the cultured CD4+ T cells. Oncomine TCR Beta libraries from cultured CD4+ T cells were pooled using unique dual indexes and sequenced on an Illumina iSeq 100. The published analysis was carried out like this. Non-productive sequences were removed, and CDR3s not starting with C, not ending with F or W, or shorter than 7 amino acids were discarded. Antigen-specific clonotypes were identified using the MANAFEST web application through comparison of peptide-stimulated wells with reference and other culture wells. An FDR below 0.05, an odds ratio above 5, and a productive frequency above 0.1% in at least two of three replicate wells were required for clones to be considered positive. Cross-reactive clonotypes were defined as significantly expanded in both SARS-CoV-2 spike wells and at least one common cold coronavirus spike condition. Levenshtein distances (stringdist) and unrooted phylogenetic trees (ape) in R version 3.6.1 were used to assess CDR3 homology. TCRdb applied fastp at Q25 and MiXCR to the public reads, then kept only in-frame beta chains. Every distinct CDR3 protein forms one entry, paired with its most common genes and DNA. TCRdb, not the original authors, processed these V and J calls. Here the sample has 6,000 to 7,500 distinct CDR3 sequences; roughly 50% occur a single time. The top ten constitute about 32% of the sample.

In the case of this clonotype: The antigen it recognizes is unknown. Base-call qualities are not available, and no considerably larger clone is one nucleotide away.

In the germline V gene, CDR1 corresponds to SGHRS and CDR2 to YFSETQ. The CDR3 covers 16 residues, taking in both the cysteine and the phenylalanine. The entry retains the CDR3 DNA only, 48 bases that are in frame from base 1. V ends up 4 bases short and J 7 bases short, with an unmatched junction base count of 9. The receptor's source is a human donor in good health. Material for sequencing was CD4+ T cells from blood, cultured in vitro. The rearrangement joined TRBV5-1 to TRBJ2-1, and TRBD2 aligns with 12 junction nucleotides. The bases read TGCGCCAGCAGCCAGCGGCTAGCGGGGGGGATGAATGAGCAGTTCTTC. This encodes CASSQRLAGGMNEQFF. The variable domain in full, with residues beyond the CDR3 obtained from the reference TRBV5-1 and TRBJ2-1 genes, is KAGVTQTPRYLIKTRGQQVTLSCSPISGHRSVSWYQQTPGQGLQFLFEYFSETQRNKGNFPGRFSGRQFSNSRSEMNVSTLELGDSALYLCASSQRLAGGMNEQFFGPGTRLTVL.